Shown below are 3 T cell receptor beta chains from a single sample sequenced in a study of tumor and adjacent non-tumor tissue in lung cancer. No cell sorting was done before RNA was extracted from the tissue. Distant lung tissue was collected more than 3 cm away from the tumor edge. The library came from three nested PCR rounds adapted from ARM-PCR protocols. TCRdb re-called the multiplex PCR reads with MiXCR, one entry per CDR3 protein. The profile shows around 75,000 distinct CDR3 sequences, about two thirds of them singletons. Material for sequencing was distant non-tumor lung tissue. These receptor sequences come from a woman between 45 and 65 years old with non-small cell lung cancer.

This clonotype was detected only once. The junction departs from the called germline gene at one end, perhaps through a read error. The V call is TRBV11-2, the J call TRBJ2-2, with D possibly being TRBD2 (6 bases). The CDR3 consists of 14 residues. CDR1 and CDR2 (germline): SGHAT, FQNNGV. The CDR3, as DNA: TGTGCCAGCAGCTTGGGTTTGAACACCGGGGACTTGTTGTTT. This translates into CASSLGLNTGDLLF.

Remarks on this clonotype: Given a much more abundant clone one base away, this may be a read error. The chain is built from TRBV5-6 and TRBJ2-7; 10 bases align to TRBD2. CDR3 length: 14 residues. The germline gives CDR1 SGHDT, CDR2 YYEEEE. The junction had 5 bases not matched to a gene; V was cut back by 5 bases and J by 3 bases. CDR3 amino acids: CASRPGTSVYEQYF. DNA of the CDR3: TGTGCCAGCAGACCCGGGACTAGCGTCTACGAGCAGTACTTC.

As to this clonotype: An end of the junction does not agree with germline; a read error may underlie this. The chain couples TRBV20-1 to TRBJ2-7; possibly TRBD1 or TRBD2 for D (5 bases each). The V gene's germline CDR1 is DFQATT and CDR2 SNEGSKA (reference sequence). The CDR3 spans 13 residues. The CDR3 here is CSVRESRGHEQYF. The CDR3 DNA is TGCAGTGTTAGGGAGAGTAGGGGCCACGAACAGTACTTC.